The entry that follows covers one T cell receptor (beta chain) sequence. Its target is not known. Pools of viral peptides were used by the ViraFEST assay to expand antigen-specific CD4+ T cells ahead of sequencing. Subsequent to a culture period of 10 days, CD4+ T cells were isolated. Having tested negative for nucleocapsid antibodies, the vaccine recipients showed no prior SARS-CoV-2 infection. Days 3 and 7 saw half the medium replaced with IL-2 medium. These data originate in a study of vaccination effects on CD4 cells after COVID-19. Turning to the study itself: Vaccine administered to participants consisted of two doses of either BNT162b2 or mRNA-1273. Findings of the study overall: Early timepoints after infection were absent, and convalescent patients were few in the study. Cross-reaction with common cold coronaviruses was seen in only 1 of 255 vaccine-induced clones from healthy vaccinees.

Trimming removed 7 bases from V and 6 bases from J, with 16 bases in between. Per germline, CDR1 LNHDA and CDR2 SQIVND (reference sequence). This CDR3 is built from 13 residues. This table comes from immunoSEQ multiplex PCR, and its TCRdb copy is limited to in-frame clones, with some not included. The table includes about 41,000 clones, roughly 70% detected once. The sample was CD4+ T cells from PBMCs cultured with HCoV-OC43 spike peptides, taken before COVID-19 vaccination. Noted subset: HCoV-OC43 spike overlapping peptide pool stimulation. The V call is TRBV19, the J call TRBJ2-7, with D possibly being TRBD2 (5 bases). The sequence was collected from a human donor who received a COVID-19 vaccine. CDR3 bases: TGTGCCAGTATAGATCGGCGGGCCCCCGAGCAGTACTTC. Translated: CASIDRRAPEQYF.